This T cell receptor beta chain derives from a study of beta chain features in type 1 diabetes. The CDR3 runs 14 residues. Trimming removed 5 bases from V and 5 bases from J; junction bases left unmatched: 8. CDR1 SQVTM and CDR2 ANQGSEA come from the germline V gene. Of the isolated RNA, all was reverse transcribed, and so the sequenced material was expressed TCRB transcripts. This table comes from immunoSEQ multiplex PCR, and its TCRdb copy is limited to in-frame clones, with some not included. The sample comprises 200,000 to 250,000 clones, under 13% of which are singletons, and 1% to 1.5% rests with the top ten. The sample holds a few counts of this clone. The same CDR3 is also encoded by other DNA sequences in this sample. Central memory, naive, regulatory and stem cell-like memory CD4+ cells were sorted by CD45RO/CCR7/CD25/CD127/CD95/CD27.

The gene calls are TRBV29-1 and TRBJ2-5, with 10 nucleotides matching TRBD1. The sequence was collected from a man aged 18 to 30 in good health. Sequencing used central memory CD4+ T cells from blood. This CDR3 reads CSVLRQGARETQYF. The CDR3 DNA is TGCAGCGTTCTGCGACAGGGGGCTAGGGAGACCCAGTACTTC.